A selection of T cell receptor beta chains follows, all from one sample in a study of OX40 agonist ivuxolimab in advanced cancers. Assay: immunoSEQ multiplex PCR; the TCRdb copy retains only in-frame clones and omits some. The sample holds 34,000 or so clones, approximately 80% seen once. The material was CD4+ or CD8+ T cells sorted from blood, obtained in a trial of the OX40 agonist ivuxolimab. Receptor source: an adult with an advanced solid tumor such as melanoma, head and neck, liver or kidney cancer. The CDR3 runs from the conserved cysteine through the conserved F or W. The D gene is left open where the match is weak. Clone sizes are given selectively: once, few, many, or a class where the clone is expanded.

D gene: NA; J gene: TRBJ2-6; V gene: TRBV19; clone size: NA; CDR3 DNA: TGTGCCAGTAGTATGGGGGGCACTGGGGCCAACGTCCTGACTTTC; CDR3 protein: CASSMGGTGANVLTF
D gene: NA; J gene: TRBJ1-2; V gene: TRBV5-5; clone size: NA; CDR3 DNA: TGTGCCAGCCCATTAACCTTACCAGGAAAGACCTATGGCTACACCTTC; CDR3 protein: CASPLTLPGKTYGYTF
D gene: NA; J gene: TRBJ2-7; V gene: TRBV6-6; clone size: once; CDR3 DNA: TGTGCCAGCAGTTACCCCGACAGGATTCCCTACGAGCAGTACTTC; CDR3 protein: CASSYPDRIPYEQYF
D gene: TRBD1; J gene: TRBJ1-2; V gene: TRBV7-9; clone size: NA; CDR3 DNA: TGTGCCAGCAGGCCGACAGGGGGCGCGGACTATGGCTACACCTTC; CDR3 protein: CASRPTGGADYGYTF
D gene: NA; J gene: TRBJ1-2; V gene: TRBV18; clone size: NA; CDR3 DNA: TGTGCCAGCTCCCCGGGGACCGCTGGCTACACCTTC; CDR3 protein: CASSPGTAGYTF
D gene: TRBD1; J gene: TRBJ1-2; V gene: TRBV7-2; clone size: NA; CDR3 DNA: TGTGCCAGCAGCTCGCAGGGGGCGTACTATGGCTACACCTTC; CDR3 protein: CASSSQGAYYGYTF
D gene: TRBD1; J gene: TRBJ1-1; V gene: TRBV6-5; clone size: NA; CDR3 DNA: TGTGCCAGCAGGGGTGACAGGGGGCCGCTGTCTGAAGCTTTCTTT; CDR3 protein: CASRGDRGPLSEAFF
D gene: TRBD1; J gene: TRBJ2-7; V gene: TRBV9; clone size: NA; CDR3 DNA: TGTGCCAGCAGTCTTGATTTTGGGACAGGGGCCTACGAGCAGTACTTC; CDR3 protein: CASSLDFGTGAYEQYF
D gene: TRBD1; J gene: TRBJ1-5; V gene: TRBV5-6; clone size: medium-sized; CDR3 DNA: TGTGCCAGCAGCTTGTTTAGGACAGGATCGGGCAATCAGCCCCAGCATTTT; CDR3 protein: CASSLFRTGSGNQPQHF
D gene: NA; J gene: TRBJ2-7; V gene: TRBV7-8; clone size: NA; CDR3 DNA: TGTGCCAGCAGCTTAGAAGGGGGGCAAGCCTACGAGCAGTACTTC; CDR3 protein: CASSLEGGQAYEQYF
D gene: NA; J gene: TRBJ1-1; V gene: TRBV6-6; clone size: NA; CDR3 DNA: TGTGCCAGCAGTTGGGTGAAGCACACTGAAGCTTTCTTT; CDR3 protein: CASSWVKHTEAFF
D gene: TRBD1; J gene: TRBJ2-7; V gene: TRBV28; clone size: NA; CDR3 DNA: TGTGCCAGCAGCCTAGGGACAGGCCTGCAGTACTTC; CDR3 protein: CASSLGTGLQYF
D gene: NA; J gene: TRBJ2-1; V gene: TRBV7-9; clone size: NA; CDR3 DNA: TGTGCCAGCAGCAATACCCGAGACTCTAGCTCCTACAATGAGCAGTTCTTC; CDR3 protein: CASSNTRDSSSYNEQFF
D gene: TRBD1; J gene: TRBJ1-1; V gene: TRBV5-1; clone size: NA; CDR3 DNA: TGCGCCAGCAGCTTGGGGCTAGGGGGCCGGACTGAAGCTTTCTTT; CDR3 protein: CASSLGLGGRTEAFF
D gene: NA; J gene: TRBJ2-2; V gene: TRBV5-1; clone size: NA; CDR3 DNA: TGCGCCAGCAGCTTATCGGGGTTCGCGAACACCGGGGAGCTGTTTTTT; CDR3 protein: CASSLSGFANTGELFF
D gene: NA; J gene: TRBJ1-2; V gene: TRBV5-1; clone size: few; CDR3 DNA: TGCGCCAGCAGCTTGGGACAGCCCTTTTATGGCTACACCTTC; CDR3 protein: CASSLGQPFYGYTF
D gene: NA; J gene: TRBJ1-5; V gene: TRBV19; clone size: few; CDR3 DNA: TGTGCCAGTAGTATGTCGGCGGATCAGCCCCAGCATTTT; CDR3 protein: CASSMSADQPQHF
D gene: NA; J gene: TRBJ1-6; V gene: TRBV9; clone size: once; CDR3 DNA: TGTGCCAGCAGCCCCAGGGAAAGCTCCTATAATTCACCCCTCCACTTT; CDR3 protein: CASSPRESSYNSPLHF
D gene: TRBD1; J gene: TRBJ2-1; V gene: TRBV29-1; clone size: NA; CDR3 DNA: TGCAGCGTTGATCGCCGGGACAGGGTGTTGGGCAATGAGCAGTTCTTC; CDR3 protein: CSVDRRDRVLGNEQFF
D gene: TRBD1; J gene: TRBJ2-1; V gene: TRBV5-1; clone size: once; CDR3 DNA: TGCGCCAGCAGCTCGACAGGGGGCAATGAGCAGTTCTTC; CDR3 protein: CASSSTGGNEQFF
D gene: NA; J gene: TRBJ2-7; V gene: TRBV7-9; clone size: NA; CDR3 DNA: TGTGCCAGCAGCTATCCGGGACGGACCTCTCCCTACGAGCAGTACTTC; CDR3 protein: CASSYPGRTSPYEQYF
D gene: NA; J gene: TRBJ1-2; V gene: TRBV7-3; clone size: NA; CDR3 DNA: TGTGCCAGCAGCTTAGGCGGCTATGGCTACACCTTC; CDR3 protein: CASSLGGYGYTF
D gene: NA; J gene: TRBJ2-1; V gene: TRBV28; clone size: few; CDR3 DNA: TGTGCCAGCAGTTCCTTTCAATCCGACACCTACAATGAGCAGTTCTTC; CDR3 protein: CASSSFQSDTYNEQFF
D gene: TRBD1; J gene: TRBJ1-5; V gene: TRBV30; clone size: NA; CDR3 DNA: TGTGCCTGGAGTACCTTCGGGACAGGAGCAAATCAGCCCCAGCATTTT; CDR3 protein: CAWSTFGTGANQPQHF
D gene: TRBD1; J gene: TRBJ1-5; V gene: TRBV6-1; clone size: few; CDR3 DNA: TGTGCCAGCAGTGAATGGGACAGGGCAAGCAATCAGCCCCAGCATTTT; CDR3 protein: CASSEWDRASNQPQHF
D gene: NA; J gene: TRBJ1-6; V gene: TRBV2; clone size: NA; CDR3 DNA: TGTGCCAGCAGTGTAGGGGCGAACAATTCACCCCTCCACTTT; CDR3 protein: CASSVGANNSPLHF
D gene: TRBD1; J gene: TRBJ1-2; V gene: TRBV30; clone size: NA; CDR3 DNA: TGTGCCTGGAGTGTAAAGGACAGGGGCTTCTATGGCTACACCTTC; CDR3 protein: CAWSVKDRGFYGYTF
D gene: NA; J gene: TRBJ2-7; V gene: TRBV5-6; clone size: NA; CDR3 DNA: TGTGCCAGCAGCCCTCTCCGGATTGGAACCTACGAGCAGTACTTC; CDR3 protein: CASSPLRIGTYEQYF
D gene: NA; J gene: TRBJ1-1; V gene: TRBV4-1; clone size: NA; CDR3 DNA: TGCGCCAGCCGAAGAACAGCCCTGAACACTGAAGCTTTCTTT; CDR3 protein: CASRRTALNTEAFF
D gene: TRBD1; J gene: TRBJ1-2; V gene: TRBV6-5; clone size: NA; CDR3 DNA: TGTGCCAGCAGATCCGTCACAGGGGAAAAGGGCTACACCTTC; CDR3 protein: CASRSVTGEKGYTF
D gene: TRBD1; J gene: TRBJ2-3; V gene: TRBV6-1; clone size: NA; CDR3 DNA: TGTGCCAGCAGTTTGGGGACAGGGATATACGATACGCAGTATTTT; CDR3 protein: CASSLGTGIYDTQYF
D gene: NA; J gene: TRBJ2-1; V gene: TRBV6-5; clone size: NA; CDR3 DNA: TGTGCCAGCAGTTTGACAGACAGCTACAATGAGCAGTTCTTC; CDR3 protein: CASSLTDSYNEQFF
D gene: NA; J gene: TRBJ1-2; V gene: TRBV7-2; clone size: NA; CDR3 DNA: TGTGCCAGCAGCTTAGCGTCTGGGGGGAGGGATGGCTACACCTTC; CDR3 protein: CASSLASGGRDGYTF
D gene: NA; J gene: TRBJ2-7; V gene: TRBV19; clone size: NA; CDR3 DNA: TGTGCCAGTAGTATAGGCGCCTACGAGCAGTACTTC; CDR3 protein: CASSIGAYEQYF
D gene: TRBD1; J gene: TRBJ1-2; V gene: TRBV5-1; clone size: NA; CDR3 DNA: TGCGCCAGCAGCTTGTTTCAGGGGGCAGAGGTGTATGGCTACACCTTC; CDR3 protein: CASSLFQGAEVYGYTF
D gene: TRBD2; J gene: TRBJ2-7; V gene: TRBV6-5; clone size: once; CDR3 DNA: TGTGCCAGCAGTTACGACCGGGGGACTAACGAGCAGTACTTC; CDR3 protein: CASSYDRGTNEQYF
D gene: NA; J gene: TRBJ1-2; V gene: TRBV7-9; clone size: NA; CDR3 DNA: TGTGCCAGCAGCTTAGCGGGACCTAACTATGGCTACACCTTC; CDR3 protein: CASSLAGPNYGYTF
D gene: NA; J gene: TRBJ1-1; V gene: TRBV7-2; clone size: few; CDR3 DNA: TGTGCCAGCAGCTTAAACAGGCTGAACACTGAAGCTTTCTTT; CDR3 protein: CASSLNRLNTEAFF
D gene: TRBD1; J gene: TRBJ1-6; V gene: TRBV18; clone size: NA; CDR3 DNA: TGTGCCAGCTCACCAGGGACAGCTTCCAATTCACCCCTCCACTTT; CDR3 protein: CASSPGTASNSPLHF
D gene: NA; J gene: TRBJ1-3; V gene: TRBV6-1; clone size: once; CDR3 DNA: TGTGCCAGCAGGCAGGGGATCTCTGGAAACACCATATATTTT; CDR3 protein: CASRQGISGNTIYF
D gene: NA; J gene: TRBJ2-5; V gene: TRBV7-9; clone size: NA; CDR3 DNA: TGTGCCAGCAGCTTAGGCTGGGGGGTTGAGGAGACCCAGTACTTC; CDR3 protein: CASSLGWGVEETQYF
D gene: NA; J gene: TRBJ1-6; V gene: TRBV6-5; clone size: NA; CDR3 DNA: TGTGCCAGCAGTTACCTGGAGGGGATTTATTCACCCCTCCACTTT; CDR3 protein: CASSYLEGIYSPLHF
D gene: NA; J gene: TRBJ2-2; V gene: TRBV6-5; clone size: NA; CDR3 DNA: TGTGCCAGCAGATTTTATACCGGGGAGCTGTTTTTT; CDR3 protein: CASRFYTGELFF
D gene: NA; J gene: TRBJ2-7; V gene: TRBV7-9; clone size: NA; CDR3 DNA: TGTGCCAGCAGCTTAACTTTTGGGCAGGACTCCTACGAGCAGTACTTC; CDR3 protein: CASSLTFGQDSYEQYF
D gene: TRBD1; J gene: TRBJ2-1; V gene: TRBV13; clone size: NA; CDR3 DNA: TGTGCCAGCAGCTTAGCAAGGTGGGGACAGGGCAGGAATGAGCAGTTCTTC; CDR3 protein: CASSLARWGQGRNEQFF
D gene: TRBD1; J gene: TRBJ1-5; V gene: TRBV7-2; clone size: NA; CDR3 DNA: TGTGCCAGCGCTAGACAGGGTAGGAGCAATCAGCCCCAGCATTTT; CDR3 protein: CASARQGRSNQPQHF
D gene: TRBD1; J gene: TRBJ2-4; V gene: TRBV15; clone size: NA; CDR3 DNA: TGTGCCACCAGCAGAGATAAATTGGACAGGGTCGGGAACATTCAGTACTTC; CDR3 protein: CATSRDKLDRVGNIQYF
D gene: NA; J gene: TRBJ1-5; V gene: TRBV11-2; clone size: NA; CDR3 DNA: TGTGCCAGCAGCTTAGGGGGCTTCAATCAGCCCCAGCATTTT; CDR3 protein: CASSLGGFNQPQHF
D gene: NA; J gene: TRBJ2-7; V gene: TRBV7-2; clone size: NA; CDR3 DNA: TGTGCCAGCAGCCCGGACGGGCCGCCCTACGAGCAGTACTTC; CDR3 protein: CASSPDGPPYEQYF
D gene: TRBD1; J gene: TRBJ1-2; V gene: TRBV27; clone size: NA; CDR3 DNA: TGTGCCAGCAGTCCGAGGACAGGGGAGAATGGCTACACCTTC; CDR3 protein: CASSPRTGENGYTF
D gene: NA; J gene: TRBJ2-5; V gene: TRBV25-1; clone size: NA; CDR3 DNA: TGTGCCAGCAGTGGCGTTGGGGGCCAGGAGACCCAGTACTTC; CDR3 protein: CASSGVGGQETQYF
D gene: TRBD1; J gene: TRBJ1-4; V gene: TRBV2; clone size: NA; CDR3 DNA: TGTGCCAGCAGTGAGGGGGGACAGTCTAATGAAAAACTGTTTTTT; CDR3 protein: CASSEGGQSNEKLFF
D gene: TRBD1; J gene: TRBJ1-2; V gene: TRBV9; clone size: NA; CDR3 DNA: TGTGCCAGCAGCACAGGGGAATGGATGTCTGGCTACACCTTC; CDR3 protein: CASSTGEWMSGYTF
D gene: TRBD2; J gene: TRBJ2-1; V gene: TRBV7-3; clone size: NA; CDR3 DNA: TGTGCCAGCAGAAAGACCGGGACTAGCTCCCATGAGCAGTTCTTC; CDR3 protein: CASRKTGTSSHEQFF
D gene: NA; J gene: TRBJ2-7; V gene: TRBV28; clone size: NA; CDR3 DNA: TGTGCCAGCACCAATAGAGGGTTCTACGAGCAGTACTTC; CDR3 protein: CASTNRGFYEQYF